This T cell receptor (beta chain) was observed in a study of early T cells in non-severe SARS-CoV-2 infection. Overall study: Sequencing input comprised bulk RNA from unsorted whole blood; chain pairing was not available. General study results and limits: Matches to VDJdb favored anti-spike CD8 responses and missed private and CD4 specificities.

Researchers attached unique molecular identifiers to individual cDNA molecules. TCRdb reanalysed the 5' RACE reads using MiXCR and keeps one entry per CDR3 protein. This table has about 110,000 distinct CDR3 sequences, 9.5% to 13% appearing once. Turning to this clonotype: Its antigen is not known.

The germline V gene encodes CDR1 SQVTM and CDR2 ANQGSEA. V was pared by 5 bases and J by 8 bases, with 8 bases of the junction left unmatched. The CDR3 loop spans 13 amino acids. V usage is TRBV29-1 and J usage is TRBJ1-2, with 10 bases that match TRBD1. This TCR was sampled from an adult who was a healthcare worker with PCR-confirmed SARS-CoV-2 infection or an uninfected control (not recorded which). Input material: whole blood. The CDR3 spells CSVPGTGERGYTF. Written as DNA, the CDR3 is TGCAGCGTTCCCGGGACAGGGGAAAGGGGCTACACCTTC.